These 14 T cell receptor beta chains originate from one sample sequenced in a study of type 1 and type 2 diabetes patients. Genomic DNA was the PCR template. The TCR beta CDR3 region was amplified using 30 forward and 13 reverse primers. MiXCR, applied by TCRdb to the multiplex PCR reads, yields one record per CDR3 protein. The sample holds 270,000 or so distinct CDR3 sequences; roughly 44% are singletons and the top ten take roughly an eighth. The sample consisted of peripheral blood mononuclear cells (PBMCs). Every receptor here comes from a man aged 18-30 years with type 2 diabetes.

This rearrangement joins TRBV4-1 to TRBJ1-5, with a weak D call TRBD1 (5 bases). The CDR3 has 15 residues. Germline assignment: CDR1 MGHRA and CDR2 YSYEKL. V was shortened by 3 bases and J by 5 bases, with 14 bases between the two germline ends. The CDR3 spells CASSHRQGNDQPQHF. The DNA of the CDR3 is TGCGCCAGCAGCCACAGGCAGGGTAACGATCAGCCCCAGCATTTT.

V is TRBV5-1 and J is TRBJ2-7; maybe TRBD2 (6 bases). The closer fit of TRBJ2-1 to the DNA end suggests the J call may be wrong. Looked up from germline, CDR1 is SGHRS and CDR2 is YFSETQ. This CDR3 has 14 amino acids. This CDR3 is CASSGGAGGNEQFF. CDR3 DNA: TGCGCCAGCAGCGGCGGGGCCGGGGGCAATGAGCAGTTCTTC.

DNA for the CDR3: TGCAGCGTTGACAGGGGGACAGGGGGCGGCGGGGAGCTGTTTTTT. This gives the protein CSVDRGTGGGGELFF. The chain carries TRBV29-1 and TRBJ2-2; 12 nucleotides align to TRBD1. Losses at the gene ends were 3 bases for V and 7 bases for J; bases not matched to a gene: 6. Germline CDR1 and CDR2: SQVTM and ANQGSEA. CDR3 length: 15 amino acids.

The CDR3 DNA reads as TGTGCCAGCAGCGTAGAAGGGCAGAACACCGGGGAGCTGTTTTTT. This gives the protein CASSVEGQNTGELFF. The V call is TRBV9, the J call TRBJ2-2; D unresolved. CDR1 and CDR2 (germline): SGDLS, YYNGEE. This CDR3 comprises 15 residues. V was pared by 0 bases and J by 1 base, with 7 bases between.

This clonotype was observed many times. V gene TRBV19 combines with J gene TRBJ2-3; TRBD2 is a possible D gene (6 bases). CDR1 and CDR2 (germline): LNHDA, SQIVND (reference sequence). Trimming took 6 bases from V and 2 from J, leaving 9 bases between them. The CDR3 has 13 amino acids. CDR3 bases: TGTGCCAGTAGCGGGGGTATCACAGATACGCAGTATTTT. It yields the protein CASSGGITDTQYF.

This clonotype was seen only once. A much larger clone sits a single nucleotide away, making a read error possible. V is TRBV2 and J is TRBJ2-5; 7 nucleotides align to TRBD1. The CDR3 is 15 amino acids. Germline CDR1 reads SNHLY; CDR2 reads FYNNEI. After removal of 8 bases from V and 4 bases from J, the junction contained 13 bases not matched to a gene. This chain's CDR3 is CASGLGQVGRETQYF. The CDR3 coding sequence is TGTGCCAGCGGTCTTGGACAGGTCGGGCGAGAGACCCAGTACTTC. Full variable domain (outside the CDR3, taken from reference TRBV2 and TRBJ2-5): EPEVTQTPSHQVTQMGQEVILRCVPISNHLYFYWYRQILGQKVEFLVSFYNNEISEKSEIFDDQFSVERPDGSNFTLKIRSTKLEDSAMYFCASGLGQVGRETQYFGPGTRLLVL.

The sample holds one count of this clonotype. The J gene is TRBJ1-6, the V gene TRBV28; a possible D gene is TRBD1 (6 bases). This CDR3 comprises 16 residues. Germline CDR1 is MDHEN and CDR2 is SYDVKM. The V gene lost 8 bases and the J gene lost 4 bases, with 18 bases spanning the gap. The CDR3 region is CASSGTPDFYNSPLHF. The DNA of the CDR3 is TGTGCCAGCTCCGGGACACCCGACTTTTATAATTCACCCCTCCACTTT. The variable domain in full, with the rest retrieved from reference TRBV28 and TRBJ1-6, is DVKVTQSSRYLVKRTGEKVFLECVQDMDHENMFWYRQDPGLGLRLIYFSYDVKMKEKGDIPEGYSVSREKKERFSLILESASTNQTSMYLCASSGTPDFYNSPLHFGNGTRLTVT.

The genes are TRBV10-1 and TRBJ2-2; possible D gene TRBD2, 5 bases. Trimming removed 5 bases from V and 4 bases from J, with 11 bases in between. Per the germline V gene, CDR1 is WNHNN and CDR2 is SYGVQD (reference sequence). The CDR3 totals 14 residues. CDR3 sequence: CASSPGVGTGELFF. Here the CDR3 DNA reads TGCGCCAGCAGTCCCGGGGTTGGCACCGGGGAGCTGTTTTTT.

This clonotype was observed a few times. The V and J genes are TRBV12-3 or TRBV12-4 and TRBJ2-7; TRBD1 might be the D (6 bases). The CDR3 spans 15 residues. V was cut by 7 bases and J by 2 bases, with 18 bases left in between. DNA for the CDR3: TGTGCCAGCACTCTCAGGGGACGGCGGACCTACGAGCAGTACTTC. It yields the protein CASTLRGRRTYEQYF.

The chain employs TRBV2 and TRBJ1-3; D is undetermined. V was shortened by 3 bases and J by 10 bases, with 13 bases between the two germline ends. CDR1 and CDR2 (germline): SNHLY, FYNNEI. There are 13 residues in the CDR3. The CDR3 bases are TGTGCCAGCAGTGAGGATTTTAAGGGTACCATATATTTT. Translation: CASSEDFKGTIYF.

The V and J genes are TRBV19 and TRBJ1-4; D call uncertain. The V gene lost 6 bases and the J gene lost 6 bases, with 14 bases spanning the gap. The CDR3 runs to 14 residues. The V gene's germline CDR1 is LNHDA and CDR2 SQIVND (reference sequence). In nucleotides, the CDR3 is TGTGCCAGTAGCCCATTGAGTCAGGATGAAAAACTGTTTTTT. It is translated as CASSPLSQDEKLFF.

With regard to this clonotype: This may be a read error, as it is one base from a much larger clone. The chain joins TRBV10-3 to TRBJ1-1; possible D gene TRBD1, 6 bases. CDR1 and CDR2 (germline): ENHRY, SYGVKD. This CDR3 comprises 13 residues. The CDR3 DNA reads as TGTGCCATCAGAGGACAGCTGAACACTAAAGCTTTCTTT. It encodes CAIRGQLNTKAFF.

Only a few counts were recorded for this clonotype. This chain joins TRBV11-1 and TRBJ2-7; no clear D. The germline gives CDR1 SGHAT, CDR2 FQDESV (reference sequence). The CDR3 totals 15 residues. V gave up 2 bases and J gave up 0 bases, with 11 bases separating them. The CDR3 nucleotides are TGTGCCAGCAGCTTAATAGAGACACCCTCCTACGAGCAGTACTTC. Translation: CASSLIETPSYEQYF. Full variable domain (outside the CDR3, taken from reference TRBV11-1 and TRBJ2-7): EAEVAQSPRYKITEKSQAVAFWCDPISGHATLYWYRQILGQGPELLVQFQDESVVDDSQLPKDRFSAERLKGVDSTLKIQPAELGDSAMYLCASSLIETPSYEQYFGPGTRLTVT.

The V call is TRBV27, the J call TRBJ1-2, with 12 bases matching TRBD1. Germline CDR1 MNHEY, CDR2 SMNVEV (reference sequence). The CDR3 totals 15 residues. Losses at the gene ends were 6 bases for V and 2 bases for J; bases not matched to a gene: 4. The CDR3 DNA follows: TGTGCCAGCAGGGGGACAGGGGGCTGGAACTATGGCTACACCTTC. Protein sequence: CASRGTGGWNYGYTF.